One and the same sample provided the 25 T cell receptor beta chains below, sequenced in a study of brain T cells in children with intractable seizures. Data came from immunoSEQ multiplex PCR; TCRdb stores just in-frame clones and leaves some out. Here the sample spans some 80,000 clones, under 95% being singletons. This sample comprised peripheral blood, obtained at surgery. These receptors were taken from a girl aged 2-10 years with Rasmussen encephalitis and intractable seizures.

The rearrangement uses TRBV5-1 and TRBJ1-5; D perhaps matches TRBD1 (6 bases). Trimming took off 0 bases at V and 4 bases at J, with 8 bases between the two ends. The CDR3 contains 14 residues. The V gene's germline CDR1 is SGHRS and CDR2 YFSETQ. The CDR3 protein is CASSLEGGNQPQHF. CDR3 bases: TGCGCCAGCAGCTTGGAAGGGGGAAATCAGCCCCAGCATTTT.

This chain links TRBV3-1 (or the pseudogene TRBV3-2) with TRBJ2-3; D is unclear. Germline V gene data show CDR1 as LGHDT and CDR2 as YNNKEL (reference sequence). The V end lost 4 bases, the J end lost 7 bases, and 12 bases lay between the germline ends. The CDR3 extends over 13 amino acids. The CDR3 spells CASSRRQAHTQYF. The CDR3 DNA follows: TGTGCCAGCAGCCGCCGACAAGCCCATACGCAGTATTTT.

The chain joins TRBV3-1 (or the pseudogene TRBV3-2) to TRBJ2-3; D is undetermined. The V gene's germline CDR1 is LGHDT and CDR2 YNNKEL (reference sequence). This CDR3 has 12 residues. V was pared by 10 bases and J by 4 bases, with 12 bases between. CDR3 sequence: CATNDGSDTQYF. The CDR3 nucleotides are TGTGCCACCAACGATGGCTCAGATACGCAGTATTTT.

The gene calls are TRBV28 and TRBJ1-1; possible D gene TRBD1, 6 bases. The CDR3 has 13 residues. Per the germline V gene, CDR1 is MDHEN and CDR2 is SYDVKM. The V gene lost 4 bases and the J gene lost 4 bases, with 10 bases spanning the gap. CDR3 nucleotides: TGTGCCAGCAGTTCGGGAGGGGGCACTGAAGCTTTCTTT. Translated, it gives CASSSGGGTEAFF. Variable domain in full (rest from reference TRBV28 and TRBJ1-1): DVKVTQSSRYLVKRTGEKVFLECVQDMDHENMFWYRQDPGLGLRLIYFSYDVKMKEKGDIPEGYSVSREKKERFSLILESASTNQTSMYLCASSSGGGTEAFFGQGTRLTVV.

Only one count was recorded for this clone. CDR3 amino acids: CASSLEAGSSYEQYF. In nucleotides, the CDR3 is TGTGCCAGCAGCTTAGAGGCAGGGAGCTCCTACGAGCAGTACTTC. The chain carries TRBV11-2 and TRBJ2-7; the D call may be TRBD1 or TRBD2 (5 bases each). V was clipped by 0 bases and J by 0 bases, with 9 bases between them. Germline V gene data show CDR1 as SGHAT and CDR2 as FQNNGV. The CDR3 extends over 15 amino acids.

The genes are TRBV27 and TRBJ2-2; D may be TRBD1 (6 bases). The CDR3 consists of 16 residues. CDR1 MNHEY and CDR2 SMNVEV come from the germline V gene (reference sequence). Between the trimmed V and J ends, which lost 1 base and 0 bases, there was a span of 9 bases. The chain's CDR3 is CASSLYKGANTGELFF. CDR3 nucleotide sequence: TGTGCCAGCAGTTTATATAAGGGGGCGAACACCGGGGAGCTGTTTTTT.

V usage is TRBV3-1 (or the pseudogene TRBV3-2) and J usage is TRBJ2-7; possible D gene TRBD2, 7 bases. Looked up from germline, CDR1 is LGHDT and CDR2 is YNNKEL (reference sequence). Trimming took off 4 bases at V and 2 bases at J, with 18 bases between the two ends. The CDR3 sequence is 16 residues long. Here the CDR3 reads CASSLGRGPRAYEQYF. The CDR3 DNA is TGTGCCAGCAGCCTAGGGCGGGGGCCCCGAGCCTACGAGCAGTACTTC.

This clone came up once. The chain is built from TRBV7-9 and TRBJ2-7; 10 bases line up with TRBD1. Germline values: CDR1 SEHNR, CDR2 FQNEAQ (reference sequence). The CDR3 is 16 residues long. V lost 5 bases and J lost 2; bases outside the gene matches: 9. In DNA form, the CDR3 reads TGTGCCAGCAGCCCGACGCCGGGACAGGGGCCCTACGAGCAGTACTTC. It yields the protein CASSPTPGQGPYEQYF.

This chain uses TRBV10-1 with TRBJ2-1, with D perhaps matching TRBD1 or TRBD2 (5 bases each). The germline gives CDR1 WNHNN, CDR2 SYGVQD (reference sequence). CDR3 length: 13 amino acids. The ends were cut back, 3 bases at V and 6 bases at J, with 9 bases in the middle. The CDR3 spells CASSDGGPNEQFF. Here the CDR3 DNA reads TGCGCCAGCAGTGATGGGGGTCCCAATGAGCAGTTCTTC.

The chain joins TRBV7-2 to TRBJ1-4; D remains unclear. Germline assignment: CDR1 SGHTA and CDR2 FQGNSA. Trimming shortened V by 5 bases and J by 2 bases, and 9 bases separated the two germline ends. This CDR3 has 14 amino acids. DNA for the CDR3: TGTGCCAGCAGCCTGGTCGGGACTAATGAAAAACTGTTTTTT. Amino acid sequence: CASSLVGTNEKLFF.

This clone was seen only once. The CDR3 DNA reads TGTGCCAGCAAGACAAACAGGGTTTTGCAGCCCCAGCATTTT. This gives the protein CASKTNRVLQPQHF. This chain joins TRBV28 and TRBJ1-5, with a tentative D call TRBD1 (6 bases). Germline V lookup: CDR1 MDHEN, CDR2 SYDVKM. This CDR3 has 14 amino acids. V was pared by 7 bases and J by 7 bases, with 17 bases between.

This chain links TRBV11-2 with TRBJ1-2, with D uncertain. V was shortened by 2 bases and J by 5 bases, with 15 bases between the two germline ends. Germline V lookup: CDR1 SGHAT, CDR2 FQNNGV. The CDR3 spans 15 residues. The CDR3 spells CASSLSNSQIYGYTF. In DNA, the CDR3 is TGTGCCAGCAGCTTATCTAATTCTCAGATTTATGGCTACACCTTC.

The chain is built from TRBV13 and TRBJ1-1; possibly TRBD1 for D (5 bases). V was pared by 0 bases and J by 7 bases, with 21 bases between. The CDR3 length is 17 residues. CDR1 and CDR2 from the germline V gene are PRHDT and FYEKMQ (reference sequence). CDR3 loop: CASSLGDTKPFLGEAFF. CDR3 nucleotide sequence: TGTGCCAGCAGCTTAGGGGACACGAAACCCTTCCTTGGTGAAGCTTTCTTT.

V usage is TRBV6-5 and J usage is TRBJ1-5; no clear D. V gave up 0 bases and J gave up 3 bases, with 9 bases separating them. Germline CDR1 reads MNHEY; CDR2 reads SVGAGI. The CDR3 is made up of 15 amino acids. CDR3: CASSYSGRANQPQHF. CDR3 nucleotides: TGTGCCAGCAGTTACTCCGGAAGGGCCAATCAGCCCCAGCATTTT.

This chain uses TRBV14 with TRBJ2-7; 9 nucleotides match TRBD2. The CDR3 loop spans 17 amino acids. Germline CDR1 and CDR2: SGHDN and FVKESK. Trimming removed 1 base from V and 5 bases from J; junction bases left unmatched: 12. CDR3 protein: CASSQGAILAGKHEQYF. The DNA for the CDR3 is TGTGCCAGCAGCCAAGGGGCCATACTAGCGGGCAAGCACGAGCAGTACTTC.

The V gene is TRBV16, the J gene TRBJ2-7; no clear D gene. V was cut by 4 bases and J by 0 bases, with 10 bases left in between. The CDR3 loop spans 14 amino acids. Germline V gene sequence: CDR1 KGHSY, CDR2 FQNENV. The CDR3 nucleotides read TGTGCCAGCAGCCGGAGACACCCCTCCTACGAGCAGTACTTC. This codes for CASSRRHPSYEQYF.

The gene calls are TRBV19 and TRBJ1-6; TRBD1 matches at 10 bases. The CDR3 consists of 15 residues. Trimming cost V 4 bases and J 4 bases; bases outside gene matches: 1. Germline lookup yields CDR1 LNHDA and CDR2 SQIVND (reference sequence). The CDR3 bases are TGTGCCAGTAGTAGACAGGGGGCTTATAATTCACCCCTCCACTTT. This gives the protein CASSRQGAYNSPLHF.

CDR3 DNA sequence: TGTGCCAGCTCACCAGATCCCGGATCTAACTATGGCTACACCTTC. It codes for CASSPDPGSNYGYTF. The V call is TRBV18, the J call TRBJ1-2; D not certain. CDR3 length equals 15 residues. Germline CDR1 and CDR2: KGHSH and LQKENI. Trimming removed 2 bases from V and 0 bases from J, with 10 bases in between. The full variable domain, completed using reference TRBV18 and TRBJ1-2, is NAGVMQNPRHLVRRRGQEARLRCSPMKGHSHVYWYRQLPEEGLKFMVYLQKENIIDESGMPKERFSAEFPKEGPSILRIQQVVRGDSAAYFCASSPDPGSNYGYTFGSGTRLTVV.

CDR3 protein: CASSQTSGGRETQYF. The CDR3 DNA reads TGTGCCAGTAGTCAAACTAGCGGGGGGAGGGAGACCCAGTACTTC. The rearrangement uses TRBV19 and TRBJ2-5, with TRBD2 identical over 12 bases. The CDR3 has 15 amino acids. The ends lost 5 bases at V and 5 bases at J; junction bases unmatched: 6. CDR1 and CDR2 (germline): LNHDA, SQIVND (reference sequence).

The chain recombines TRBV6-5 with TRBJ2-7, with 8 bases lining up with TRBD2. Per germline, CDR1 MNHEY and CDR2 SVGAGI. The CDR3 consists of 15 residues. V was clipped by 7 bases and J by 3 bases; unmatched bases: 11. The CDR3 nucleotides are TGTGCCAGCAAAGAGCGGGAGAGACCCCACTACGAGCAGTACTTC. It specifies CASKERERPHYEQYF.

The chain uses TRBV5-5 and TRBJ2-7, with 8 bases matching TRBD1. This CDR3 has 15 amino acids. Germline values: CDR1 SGHKS, CDR2 YYEKEE (reference sequence). The J segment lost 3 bases and the V segment lost 3 bases, leaving 8 bases of the junction unmatched. The CDR3 region has the DNA TGTGCCAGCAGCTCGGGGACAGGCCCCTTCTACGAGCAGTACTTC. This translates into CASSSGTGPFYEQYF. The variable domain in full, with the rest retrieved from reference TRBV5-5 and TRBJ2-7, is DAGVTQSPTHLIKTRGQQVTLRCSPISGHKSVSWYQQVLGQGPQFIFQYYEKEERGRGNFPDRFSARQFPNYSSELNVNALLLGDSALYLCASSSGTGPFYEQYFGPGTRLTVT.

This clone was seen once. The chain joins TRBV7-6 to TRBJ2-1, with a possible D match to TRBD2 (6 bases). Trimming removed 1 base at V and 6 bases at J, with 19 bases between. This CDR3 is built from 17 residues. Looked up from germline, CDR1 is SGHVS and CDR2 is FNYEAQ. This chain's CDR3 is CASSLDPAEGIRNEQFF. The CDR3 region has the DNA TGTGCCAGCAGCTTAGACCCGGCGGAGGGCATCCGCAATGAGCAGTTCTTC.

The rearrangement joins TRBV10-3 to TRBJ2-1, with unresolved D. This CDR3 is built from 15 residues. Germline assignment: CDR1 ENHRY and CDR2 SYGVKD. The V and J ends lost 4 bases and 11 bases respectively, with 21 bases between them. The CDR3 DNA sequence: TGTGCCATCAGTGTTCGTCGCGCACAGATCCCGAAGCAGTTCTTC. It encodes CAISVRRAQIPKQFF.

The rearrangement uses TRBV5-5 and TRBJ1-1; no definite D call. This CDR3 spans 13 amino acids. Trimming left V 1 base short and J 1 base short, with 5 bases between. CDR1 and CDR2 from the germline V gene are SGHKS and YYEKEE (reference sequence). The CDR3 loop reads CASSLKGNTEAFF. The CDR3 DNA is TGTGCCAGCAGCTTGAAGGGGAACACTGAAGCTTTCTTT.

This clone was picked up one time. In nucleotides, the CDR3 is TGTGCCAGCAGCTCCCCTCGGAGAAACACCATATATTTT. It encodes CASSSPRRNTIYF. This chain joins TRBV7-2 and TRBJ1-3; no reliable D call. The CDR3 extends over 13 amino acids. From germline, CDR1 is SGHTA and CDR2 FQGNSA. The V gene lost 4 bases and the J gene lost 5 bases, with 9 bases spanning the gap. The whole variable domain, remainder taken from reference TRBV7-2 and TRBJ1-3, is GAGVSQSPSNKVTEKGKDVELRCDPISGHTALYWYRQSLGQGLEFLIYFQGNSAPDKSGLPSDRFSAERTGGSVSTLTIQRTQQEDSAVYLCASSSPRRNTIYFGEGSWLTVV.